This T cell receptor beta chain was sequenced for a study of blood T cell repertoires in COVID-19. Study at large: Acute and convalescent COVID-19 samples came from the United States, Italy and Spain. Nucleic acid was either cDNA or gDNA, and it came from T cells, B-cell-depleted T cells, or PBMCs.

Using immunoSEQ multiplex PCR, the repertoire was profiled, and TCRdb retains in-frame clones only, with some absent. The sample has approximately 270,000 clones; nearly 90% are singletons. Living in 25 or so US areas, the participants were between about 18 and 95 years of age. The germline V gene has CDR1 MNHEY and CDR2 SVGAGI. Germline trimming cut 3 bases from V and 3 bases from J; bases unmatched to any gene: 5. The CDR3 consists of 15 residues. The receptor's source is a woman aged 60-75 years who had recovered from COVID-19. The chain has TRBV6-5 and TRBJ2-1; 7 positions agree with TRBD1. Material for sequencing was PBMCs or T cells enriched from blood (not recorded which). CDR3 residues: CASSYRSGGYNEQFF. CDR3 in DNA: TGTGCCAGCAGTTATAGGTCAGGGGGCTACAATGAGCAGTTCTTC.